The entry below gives a single TCR beta chain sequence along with its context. Trimming cost V 1 base and J 11 bases, with 15 bases left between them. CDR1 and CDR2 from the germline V gene are SGHDT and YYEEEE. This CDR3 is built from 13 residues. These data originate in a study of OX40 agonist ivuxolimab in advanced cancers. Study-level background: Every 2 weeks, patients got intravenous ivuxolimab at one of six dose levels (0.01-10 mg/kg). Three patients, one with hepatocellular carcinoma and two with cutaneous melanoma, responded partially.

Only in-frame clones appear in the TCRdb table, and some are missing; sequencing was by immunoSEQ multiplex PCR. The sample holds about 59,000 clones, under 90% seen once. The receptor comes from an adult with an advanced solid tumor such as melanoma, head and neck, liver or kidney cancer. The sequencing used CD4+ or CD8+ T cells sorted from blood, collected in a trial of the OX40 agonist ivuxolimab. The chain uses TRBV5-6 and TRBJ1-1; possible D gene TRBD1, 5 bases. The CDR3 nucleotides read TGTGCCAGCAGCTTGTCAGGGTTCCGAGGGGCTTTCTTT. Residues: CASSLSGFRGAFF.